This T cell receptor beta chain originates from a study of cytomegalovirus exposure and HLA in healthy donors. With V trimmed by 3 bases and J by 6 bases, 7 bases remained unmatched. The length of the CDR3 is 15 residues. Per germline, CDR1 LGHNA and CDR2 YSLEER. The primer mix had 60 Vbeta and 13 Jbeta primers. Assay used: immunoSEQ multiplex PCR; TCRdb lists only in-frame clones, some missing. The data show 45,000 to 55,000 clones, and the top ten clones hold 8% to 13%. Unrecorded immune exposure was likely among donors, who were nominally healthy when sampled. The receptor was isolated from a woman aged 45-65 years in good health and CMV-seropositive. The chain joins TRBV4-3 to TRBJ1-3; 8 bases are shared with TRBD1. The sequencing sample was made of PBMCs. CDR3 bases: TGCGCCAGCAGCCATACCACAGGGGGGGCAAACACCATATATTTT. It translates to CASSHTTGGANTIYF.